This T cell receptor beta chain comes out of a study of T cells in Graves' hyperthyroidism and ophthalmopathy. Losses at the gene ends were 7 bases for V and 5 bases for J; bases not matched to a gene: 13. The CDR3 consists of 15 residues. In germline, CDR1 is SGHTA, CDR2 FQGTGA. RNA transcripts yielded amplified TCR beta CDR3 regions. In the first-round RT-PCR of the TCR CDR3, the HTBI primer set was used. MiXCR, applied by TCRdb to the multiplex PCR reads, yields one record per CDR3 protein. Among under 350,000 distinct CDR3 sequences listed, roughly 13% were seen once. Before ophthalmopathy appeared, progressors gave blood at initial hyperthyroidism diagnosis.

The receptor was derived from a woman in her twenties or thirties with Graves' hyperthyroidism that later progressed to Graves' ophthalmopathy. This rearrangement joins TRBV7-3 to TRBJ2-5; 7 nucleotides line up with TRBD1. Specimen: blood. The CDR3: CASKGRGGSEETQYF. The CDR3 nucleotides read TGTGCCAGCAAGGGGAGAGGGGGCAGCGAGGAGACCCAGTACTTC.